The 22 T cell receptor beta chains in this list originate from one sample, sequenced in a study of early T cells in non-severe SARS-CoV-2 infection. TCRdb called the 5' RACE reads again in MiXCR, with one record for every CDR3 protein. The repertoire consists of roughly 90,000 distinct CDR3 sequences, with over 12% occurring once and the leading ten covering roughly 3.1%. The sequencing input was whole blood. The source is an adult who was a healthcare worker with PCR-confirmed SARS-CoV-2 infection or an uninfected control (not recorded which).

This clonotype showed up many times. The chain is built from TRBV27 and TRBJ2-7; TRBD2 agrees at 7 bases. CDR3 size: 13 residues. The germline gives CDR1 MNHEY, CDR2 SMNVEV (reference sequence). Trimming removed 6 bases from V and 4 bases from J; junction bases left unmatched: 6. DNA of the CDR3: TGTGCCAGCAGAAGTCTAGCGGAATACGAGCAGTACTTC. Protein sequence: CASRSLAEYEQYF.

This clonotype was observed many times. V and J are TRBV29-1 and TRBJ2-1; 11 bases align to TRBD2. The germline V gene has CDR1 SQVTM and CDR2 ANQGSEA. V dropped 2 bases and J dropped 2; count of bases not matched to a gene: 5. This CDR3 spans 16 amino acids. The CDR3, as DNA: TGCAGCGTTGAACTACTAGCGGGGGCTACCTACAATGAGCAGTTCTTC. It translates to CSVELLAGATYNEQFF.

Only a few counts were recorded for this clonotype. The DNA of the CDR3 is TGTGCCACTACCGGGAACAGGCTAAACAATGAGCAGTTCTTC. Residues: CATTGNRLNNEQFF. V usage is TRBV15 and J usage is TRBJ2-1; D tentatively fits TRBD1 or TRBD2 (5 bases each). The length of the CDR3 is 14 residues. Germline V lookup: CDR1 LNHNV, CDR2 YYDKDF (reference sequence). The germline V and J ends were trimmed by 9 bases and 5 bases, with 17 bases remaining between them.

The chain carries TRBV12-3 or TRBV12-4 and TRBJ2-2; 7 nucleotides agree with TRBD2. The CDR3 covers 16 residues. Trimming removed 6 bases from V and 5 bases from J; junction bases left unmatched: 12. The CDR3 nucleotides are TGTGCCAGCAGCCCCAGTCTGGGGGAGGGAACCGGGGAGCTGTTTTTT. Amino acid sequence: CASSPSLGEGTGELFF.

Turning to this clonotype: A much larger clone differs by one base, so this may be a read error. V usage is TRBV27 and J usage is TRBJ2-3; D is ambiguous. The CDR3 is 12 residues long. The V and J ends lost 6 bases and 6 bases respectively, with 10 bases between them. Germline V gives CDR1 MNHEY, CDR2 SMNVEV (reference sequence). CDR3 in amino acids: CASSTLGDTQYF. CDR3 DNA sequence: TGTGCCAGCAGCACCCTGGGGGATACGCAGTATTTT.

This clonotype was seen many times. The DNA of the CDR3 is TGTGCCAGCAGCGTTACCGACCGGACTAATAATGAAAAACTGTTTTTT. Protein sequence: CASSVTDRTNNEKLFF. The V call is TRBV7-8, the J call TRBJ1-4; D remains ambiguous. Per the germline V gene, CDR1 is SGHVS and CDR2 is FQNEAQ. Trimming pared 5 bases from V and 4 bases from J, leaving 17 bases between. The CDR3 totals 16 residues.

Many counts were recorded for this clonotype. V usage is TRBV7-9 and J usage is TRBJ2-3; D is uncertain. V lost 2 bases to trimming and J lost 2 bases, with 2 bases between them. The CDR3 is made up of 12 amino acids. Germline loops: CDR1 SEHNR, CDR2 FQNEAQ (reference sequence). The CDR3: CASSLITDTQYF. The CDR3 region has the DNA TGTGCCAGCAGCTTAATCACAGATACGCAGTATTTT.

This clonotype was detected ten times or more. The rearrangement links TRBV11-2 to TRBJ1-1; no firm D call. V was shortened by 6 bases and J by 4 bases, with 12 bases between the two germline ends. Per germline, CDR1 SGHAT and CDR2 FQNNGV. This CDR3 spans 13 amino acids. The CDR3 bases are TGTGCCAGCAGGGGTCAAACGGGCACTGAAGCTTTCTTT. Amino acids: CASRGQTGTEAFF.

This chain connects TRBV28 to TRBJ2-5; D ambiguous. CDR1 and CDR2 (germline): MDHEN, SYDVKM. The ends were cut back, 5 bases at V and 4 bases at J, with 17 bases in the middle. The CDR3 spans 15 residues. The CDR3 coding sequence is TGTGCCAGCAGTCCCTCCCCTCTGGTCGGAGAGACCCAGTACTTC. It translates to CASSPSPLVGETQYF. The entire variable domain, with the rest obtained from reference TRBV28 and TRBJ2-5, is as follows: DVKVTQSSRYLVKRTGEKVFLECVQDMDHENMFWYRQDPGLGLRLIYFSYDVKMKEKGDIPEGYSVSREKKERFSLILESASTNQTSMYLCASSPSPLVGETQYFGPGTRLLVL.

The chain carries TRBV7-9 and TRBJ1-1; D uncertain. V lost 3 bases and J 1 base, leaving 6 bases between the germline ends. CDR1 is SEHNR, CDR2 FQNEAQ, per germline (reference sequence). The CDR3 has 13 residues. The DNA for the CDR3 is TGTGCCAGCAGCTTCTCAGGGAACACTGAAGCTTTCTTT. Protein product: CASSFSGNTEAFF.

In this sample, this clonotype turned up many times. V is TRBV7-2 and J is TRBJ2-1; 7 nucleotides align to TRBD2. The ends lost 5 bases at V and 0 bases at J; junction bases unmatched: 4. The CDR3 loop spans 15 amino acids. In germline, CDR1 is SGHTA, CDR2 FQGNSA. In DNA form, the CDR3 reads TGTGCCAGCAGCGGCAGCGGGGTCTCCTACAATGAGCAGTTCTTC. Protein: CASSGSGVSYNEQFF.

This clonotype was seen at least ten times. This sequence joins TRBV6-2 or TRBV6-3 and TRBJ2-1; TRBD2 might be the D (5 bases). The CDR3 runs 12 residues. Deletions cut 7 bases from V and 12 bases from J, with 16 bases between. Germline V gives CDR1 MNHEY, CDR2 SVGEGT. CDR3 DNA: TGTGCCAGCACCCCGGGCGGGCCGGGGCAGTTCTTC. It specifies CASTPGGPGQFF.

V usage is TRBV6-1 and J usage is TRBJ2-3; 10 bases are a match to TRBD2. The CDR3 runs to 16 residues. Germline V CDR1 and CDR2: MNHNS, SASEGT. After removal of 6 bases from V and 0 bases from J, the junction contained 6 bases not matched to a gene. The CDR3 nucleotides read TGTGCCAGCAGAAAGGGACTAGCGACTAGCACAGATACGCAGTATTTT. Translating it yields CASRKGLATSTDTQYF.

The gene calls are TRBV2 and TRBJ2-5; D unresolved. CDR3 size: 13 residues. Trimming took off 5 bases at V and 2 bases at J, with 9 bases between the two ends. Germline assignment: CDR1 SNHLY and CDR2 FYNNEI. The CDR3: CASSPAIQETQYF. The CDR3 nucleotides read TGTGCCAGCAGTCCCGCTATACAAGAGACCCAGTACTTC.

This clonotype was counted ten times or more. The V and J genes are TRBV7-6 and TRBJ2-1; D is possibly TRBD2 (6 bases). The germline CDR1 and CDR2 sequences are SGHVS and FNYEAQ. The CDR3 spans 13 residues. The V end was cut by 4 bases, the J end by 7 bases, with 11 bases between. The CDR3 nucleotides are TGTGCCAGCAGCTCGCGACTAGGGAATGAGCAGTTCTTC. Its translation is CASSSRLGNEQFF.

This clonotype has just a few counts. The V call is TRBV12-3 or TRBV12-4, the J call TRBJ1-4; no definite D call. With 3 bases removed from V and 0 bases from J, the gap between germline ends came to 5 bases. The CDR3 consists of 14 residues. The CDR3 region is CASSFSPTNEKLFF. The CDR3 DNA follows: TGTGCCAGCAGTTTCTCGCCAACTAATGAAAAACTGTTTTTT.

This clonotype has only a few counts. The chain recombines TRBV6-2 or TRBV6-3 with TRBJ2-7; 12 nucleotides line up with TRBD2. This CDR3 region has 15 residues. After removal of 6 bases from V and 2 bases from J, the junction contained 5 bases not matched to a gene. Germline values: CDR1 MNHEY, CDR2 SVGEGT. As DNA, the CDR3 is TGTGCCAGCAGCAGGGGACTAGCGGGTGCCTACGAGCAGTACTTC. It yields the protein CASSRGLAGAYEQYF.

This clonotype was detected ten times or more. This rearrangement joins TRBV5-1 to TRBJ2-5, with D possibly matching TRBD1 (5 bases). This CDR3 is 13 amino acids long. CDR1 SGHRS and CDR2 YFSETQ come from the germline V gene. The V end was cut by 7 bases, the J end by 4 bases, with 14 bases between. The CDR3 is CASARDQGETQYF. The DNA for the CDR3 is TGCGCCAGCGCCAGAGATCAGGGAGAGACCCAGTACTTC.

The CDR3 nucleotides are TGTGCCAGCTCACCGGGACAGGGGAGGGAGCAGTACTTC. Amino acid sequence: CASSPGQGREQYF. The chain employs TRBV18 and TRBJ2-7; TRBD1 matches at 10 bases. Per germline, CDR1 KGHSH and CDR2 LQKENI. The CDR3 spans 13 residues. Trimming cost V 3 bases and J 7 bases; bases outside gene matches: 3.

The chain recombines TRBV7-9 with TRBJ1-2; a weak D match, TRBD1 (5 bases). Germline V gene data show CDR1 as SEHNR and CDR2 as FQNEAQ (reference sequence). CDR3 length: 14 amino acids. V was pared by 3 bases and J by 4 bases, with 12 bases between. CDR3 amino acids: CASSFSQGAYGYTF. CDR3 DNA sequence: TGTGCCAGCAGCTTCAGTCAGGGAGCCTATGGCTACACCTTC.

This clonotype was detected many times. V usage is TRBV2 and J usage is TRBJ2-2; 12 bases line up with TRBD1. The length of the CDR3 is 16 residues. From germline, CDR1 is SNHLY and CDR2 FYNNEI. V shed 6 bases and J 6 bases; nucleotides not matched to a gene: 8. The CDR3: CASRPGTGGNSGELFF. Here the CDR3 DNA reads TGTGCCAGCAGACCCGGGACAGGGGGCAACTCCGGGGAGCTGTTTTTT.

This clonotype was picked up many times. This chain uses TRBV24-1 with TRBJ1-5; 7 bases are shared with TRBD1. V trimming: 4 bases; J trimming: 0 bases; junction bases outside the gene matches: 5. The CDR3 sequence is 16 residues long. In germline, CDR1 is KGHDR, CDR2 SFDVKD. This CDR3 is CATSEWTGYSNQPQHF. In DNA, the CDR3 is TGTGCCACCAGTGAGTGGACAGGTTATAGCAATCAGCCCCAGCATTTT.